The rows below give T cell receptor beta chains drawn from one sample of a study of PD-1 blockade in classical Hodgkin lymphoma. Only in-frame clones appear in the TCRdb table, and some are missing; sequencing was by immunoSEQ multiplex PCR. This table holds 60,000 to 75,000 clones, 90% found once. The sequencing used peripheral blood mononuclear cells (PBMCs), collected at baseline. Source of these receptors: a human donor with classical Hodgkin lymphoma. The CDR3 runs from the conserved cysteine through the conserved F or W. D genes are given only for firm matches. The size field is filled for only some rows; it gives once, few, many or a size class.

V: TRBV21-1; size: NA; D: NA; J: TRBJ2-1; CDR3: CASSKSVGGGTYNEQFF; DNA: NA
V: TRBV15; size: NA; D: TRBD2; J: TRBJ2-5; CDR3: CATSRVPGGQETQYF; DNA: TGTGCCACCAGCAGAGTCCCGGGGGGGCAAGAGACCCAGTACTTC
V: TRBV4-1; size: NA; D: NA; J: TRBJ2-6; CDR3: CASRGAGANVLTF; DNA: TGCGCCAGCAGGGGGGCTGGGGCCAACGTCCTGACTTTC
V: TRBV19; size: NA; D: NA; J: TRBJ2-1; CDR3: CASSRFPTTPRGTTYYNEQFF; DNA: TGTGCCAGTAGTAGATTTCCGACAACCCCCCGGGGGACGACGTACTACAATGAGCAGTTCTTC
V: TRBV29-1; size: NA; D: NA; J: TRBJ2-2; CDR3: CSVEGGTLNTGELFF; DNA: TGCAGCGTTGAGGGGGGGACATTGAACACCGGGGAGCTGTTTTTT
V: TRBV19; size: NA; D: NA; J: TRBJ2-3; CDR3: CARQEVRDTDTQYF; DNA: TGTGCCAGACAGGAGGTTCGGGACACAGATACGCAGTATTTT
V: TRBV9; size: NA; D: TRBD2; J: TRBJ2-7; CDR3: CASSAGLAGTYEQYF; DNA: TGTGCCAGCAGCGCTGGACTAGCGGGAACCTACGAGCAGTACTTC
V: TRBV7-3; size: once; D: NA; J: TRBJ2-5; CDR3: CASSLNGAQETQYF; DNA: TGTGCCAGCAGCTTAAACGGGGCCCAAGAGACCCAGTACTTC
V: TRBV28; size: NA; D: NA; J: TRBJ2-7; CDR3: CASSPVKYEQYF; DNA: TGTGCCAGCAGTCCCGTAAAATACGAGCAGTACTTC
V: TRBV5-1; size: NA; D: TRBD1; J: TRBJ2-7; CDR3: CASSPLNTGTGIGYEQYF; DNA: TGCGCCAGCAGCCCCCTGAATACTGGGACAGGGATTGGGTACGAGCAGTACTTC
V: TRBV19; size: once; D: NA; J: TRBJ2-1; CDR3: CASRASGYNEQFF; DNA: TGTGCCAGTAGAGCAAGCGGGTACAATGAGCAGTTCTTC
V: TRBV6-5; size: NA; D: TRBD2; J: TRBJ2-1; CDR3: CASSSGGASYNEQFF; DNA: TGTGCCAGCAGTAGCGGGGGGGCCTCCTACAATGAGCAGTTCTTC
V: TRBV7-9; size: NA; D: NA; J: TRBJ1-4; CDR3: CASSLVSGAEKLFF; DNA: TGTGCCAGCAGCTTAGTTTCAGGAGCTGAAAAACTGTTTTTT
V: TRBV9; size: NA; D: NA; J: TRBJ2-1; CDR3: CASSVGRENEQFF; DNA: TGTGCCAGCAGCGTAGGCCGGGAGAATGAGCAGTTCTTC
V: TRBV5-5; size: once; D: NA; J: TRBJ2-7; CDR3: CASSPTDRLSYEQYF; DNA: TGTGCCAGCAGCCCCACAGACAGGCTGTCCTACGAGCAGTACTTC
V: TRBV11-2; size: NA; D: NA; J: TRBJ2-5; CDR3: CVSSPPSVAALEAQYF; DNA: TGTGTCAGCAGCCCCCCCTCTGTAGCAGCCCTAGAGGCCCAGTACTTC
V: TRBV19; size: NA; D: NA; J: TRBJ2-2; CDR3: CASRGSGELFF; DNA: TGTGCCAGTAGGGGTTCCGGGGAGCTGTTTTTT
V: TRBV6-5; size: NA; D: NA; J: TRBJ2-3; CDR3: CASSYDGRGLTDTQYF; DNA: TGTGCCAGCAGTTACGACGGGCGGGGGCTCACAGATACGCAGTATTTT
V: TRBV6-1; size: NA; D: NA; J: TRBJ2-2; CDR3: CALRQENTGELFF; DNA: TGTGCCCTTCGACAGGAGAACACCGGGGAGCTGTTTTTT
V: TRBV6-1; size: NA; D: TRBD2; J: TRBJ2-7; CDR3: CASSGGTSGRTYEQYF; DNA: TGTGCCAGCAGTGGGGGGACTAGCGGGCGCACCTACGAGCAGTACTTC
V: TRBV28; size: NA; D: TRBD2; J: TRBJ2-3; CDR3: CASSRGTSGITDTQYF; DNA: TGTGCCAGCAGTCGCGGGACTAGCGGGATCACAGATACGCAGTATTTT
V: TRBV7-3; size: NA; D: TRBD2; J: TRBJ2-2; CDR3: CASSPLSGRAPGELFF; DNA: TGTGCCAGCAGCCCCCTTAGCGGGAGGGCCCCCGGGGAGCTGTTTTTT
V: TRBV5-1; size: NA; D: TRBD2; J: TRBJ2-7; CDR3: CASKMTGGYEQYF; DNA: TGCGCCAGCAAAATGACGGGGGGCTACGAGCAGTACTTC
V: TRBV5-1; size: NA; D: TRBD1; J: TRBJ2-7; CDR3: CASSLETGYEQYF; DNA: TGCGCCAGCAGCTTGGAGACAGGGTACGAGCAGTACTTC
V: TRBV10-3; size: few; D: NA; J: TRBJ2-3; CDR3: CAISGTDTQYF; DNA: TGTGCCATCTCAGGCACAGATACGCAGTATTTT
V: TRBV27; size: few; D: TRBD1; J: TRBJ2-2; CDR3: CASSPWTGGNAGELFF; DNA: TGTGCCAGCAGTCCGTGGACAGGGGGCAACGCCGGGGAGCTGTTTTTT
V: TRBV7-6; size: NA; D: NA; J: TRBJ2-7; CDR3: CASSLGGPESEQYF; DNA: TGTGCCAGCAGCTTAGGTGGGCCTGAGAGCGAGCAGTACTTC
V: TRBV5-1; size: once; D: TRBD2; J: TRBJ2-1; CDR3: CASSLEGTRAYNEQFF; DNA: TGCGCCAGCAGCTTGGAAGGGACTAGGGCCTACAATGAGCAGTTCTTC
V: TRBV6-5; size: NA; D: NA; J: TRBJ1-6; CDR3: CASSYSGDSYNSPLHF; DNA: TGTGCCAGCAGTTACTCGGGAGACTCCTATAATTCACCCCTCCACTTT
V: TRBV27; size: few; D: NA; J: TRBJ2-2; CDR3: CASSLIESTGELFF; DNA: TGTGCCAGCAGTTTAATAGAGTCTACCGGGGAGCTGTTTTTT
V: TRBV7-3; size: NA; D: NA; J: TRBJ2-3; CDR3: CASSLGLGDTDTQYF; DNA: TGTGCCAGCAGCTTAGGGTTGGGGGACACAGATACGCAGTATTTT
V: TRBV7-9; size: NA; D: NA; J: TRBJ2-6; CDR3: CASSSDGGPSGANVLTF; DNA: TGTGCCAGCAGCTCGGATGGGGGGCCATCTGGGGCCAACGTCCTGACTTTC
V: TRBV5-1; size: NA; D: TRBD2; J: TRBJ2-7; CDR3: CASSPGTSGRAAYEQYF; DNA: TGCGCCAGCAGCCCAGGGACTAGCGGGAGGGCTGCCTACGAGCAGTACTTC
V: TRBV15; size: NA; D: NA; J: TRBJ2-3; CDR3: CATSRDPGDTQYF; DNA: TGTGCCACCAGCAGAGATCCGGGAGATACGCAGTATTTT
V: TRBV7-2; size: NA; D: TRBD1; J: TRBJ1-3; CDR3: CASSLTTGGFGNTIYF; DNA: TGTGCCAGCAGCTTGACTACAGGGGGCTTTGGAAACACCATATATTTT
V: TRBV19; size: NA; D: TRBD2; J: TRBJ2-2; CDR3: CASSIGPSGSPGELFF; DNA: TGTGCCAGTAGTATAGGGCCTAGCGGGAGCCCCGGGGAGCTGTTTTTT
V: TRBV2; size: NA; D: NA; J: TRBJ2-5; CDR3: CASSEEARKGETQYF; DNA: TGTGCCAGCAGTGAAGAGGCCAGGAAGGGAGAGACCCAGTACTTC
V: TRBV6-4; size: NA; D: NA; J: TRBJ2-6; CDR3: CASSDSRDRVYSGANVLTF; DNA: TGTGCCAGCAGTGACTCTAGAGACCGGGTCTACTCTGGGGCCAACGTCCTGACTTTC
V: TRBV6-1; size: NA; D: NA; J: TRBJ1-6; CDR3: CASSEAGGRSPLHF; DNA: TGTGCCAGCAGTGAAGCGGGGGGCAGGTCACCCCTCCACTTT
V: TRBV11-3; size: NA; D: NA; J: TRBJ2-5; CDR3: CASSLGPKETQYF; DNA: TGTGCCAGCAGCTTAGGTCCTAAAGAGACCCAGTACTTC
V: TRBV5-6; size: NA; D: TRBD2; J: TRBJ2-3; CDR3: CASSKRLAFEVTQYF; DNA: TGTGCCAGCAGCAAAAGACTAGCCTTCGAGGTTACGCAGTATTTT
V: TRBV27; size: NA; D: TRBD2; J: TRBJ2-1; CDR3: CASSLQREGFNEQFF; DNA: TGTGCCAGCAGTTTACAGCGGGAGGGCTTCAATGAGCAGTTCTTC
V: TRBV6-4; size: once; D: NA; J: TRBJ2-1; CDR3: CASQNNEQFF; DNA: TGTGCCAGTCAGAACAATGAGCAGTTCTTC
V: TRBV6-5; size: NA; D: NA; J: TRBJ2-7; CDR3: CASSYSVGSRSEQYF; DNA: TGTGCCAGCAGTTACTCGGTCGGGAGTCGCAGCGAGCAGTACTTC
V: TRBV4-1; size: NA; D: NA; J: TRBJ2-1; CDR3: CASSGIRDNYNEQFF; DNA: TGCGCCAGCAGCGGAATCCGGGACAACTACAATGAGCAGTTCTTC
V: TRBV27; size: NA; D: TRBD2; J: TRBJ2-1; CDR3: CASSRGTSGSNEQFF; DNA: TGTGCCAGCAGCCGCGGGACTAGCGGAAGCAATGAGCAGTTCTTC
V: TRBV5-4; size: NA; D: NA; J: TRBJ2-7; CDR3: CASSLAWGSGEQYF; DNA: TGTGCCAGCAGCTTGGCCTGGGGGTCCGGGGAGCAGTACTTC
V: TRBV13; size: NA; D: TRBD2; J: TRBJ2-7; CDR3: CASSLGLAGGISPYEQYF; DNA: TGTGCCAGCAGCTTAGGCCTAGCGGGAGGGATATCCCCCTACGAGCAGTACTTC